This T cell receptor beta chain is from a study of T cells in Graves' hyperthyroidism and ophthalmopathy. Regarding the study as a whole: Most thyroid clonotypes with frequency above 0.001 were detected in blood.

In regard to this clonotype: Its target is unknown.

Amplification of TCR beta CDR3 regions was performed using RNA transcripts as template. The study used the HTBI primer set for a first-round RT-PCR of the TCR CDR3. TCRdb re-analysed the multiplex PCR reads in MiXCR, keeping a single row per CDR3 protein. The profile shows 600,000 to 850,000 distinct CDR3 sequences, around 20% of them singletons. Newly diagnosed hyperthyroidism, duration under 2 months, in patients aged 18 to 65. Germline CDR1 is LGHDT and CDR2 is YNNKEL (reference sequence). The CDR3 has 13 residues. Trimming pared 0 bases from V and 8 bases from J, leaving 10 bases between. The sequence derives from a woman aged 50 to 60 with Graves' hyperthyroidism that later progressed to Graves' ophthalmopathy. Sequencing input: blood. The chain has TRBV3-1 and TRBJ1-1; D may be TRBD1 (6 bases). The CDR3 nucleotides are TGTGCCAGCAGCCAAGATGCGAGGGGGGAAGCTTTCTTT. Its translation: CASSQDARGEAFF.